Each of the 10 T cell receptor beta chains below was sequenced from the same sample in a study of T cells in localized non-small cell lung cancer. Sequencing was performed with immunoSEQ multiplex PCR; in TCRdb, only in-frame clones are kept and a portion is missing. The sample has tens of thousands of clones, 90% seen once. Sequenced material: peripheral blood, taken before any cancer treatment. The receptor source for this set is a woman aged 35-75 years with stage I lung adenocarcinoma.

J is TRBJ1-2 and V is TRBV6-1; no firm D call. Germline V gives CDR1 MNHNS, CDR2 SASEGT. This CDR3 contains 15 residues. Trimming took off 7 bases at V and 2 bases at J, with 17 bases between the two ends. The CDR3 DNA is TGTGCCAGCATTCCCCGCCCGGTAGGGAACTATGGCTACACCTTC. It is translated as CASIPRPVGNYGYTF.

The rearrangement joins TRBV9 to TRBJ1-3; 7 bases agree with TRBD1. The CDR3 runs to 15 residues. In germline, CDR1 is SGDLS, CDR2 YYNGEE. The junction had 3 bases not matched to a gene; V was cut back by 0 bases and J by 3 bases. CDR3 nucleotides: TGTGCCAGCAGCGTAGACAACAGGGGTGGAAACACCATATATTTT. Protein product: CASSVDNRGGNTIYF. Complete variable domain (other parts from reference TRBV9 and TRBJ1-3): DSGVTQTPKHLITATGQRVTLRCSPRSGDLSVYWYQQSLDQGLQFLIQYYNGEERAKGNILERFSAQQFPDLHSELNLSSLELGDSALYFCASSVDNRGGNTIYFGEGSWLTVV.

The count of this clone is one. This chain joins TRBV7-3 and TRBJ2-5, with 7 bases fitting TRBD1. The CDR3 length is 16 residues. V was pared by 5 bases and J by 4 bases, with 13 bases of the junction left unmatched. Germline V gives CDR1 SGHTA, CDR2 FQGTGA. CDR3 region: CASSLGKGAPGETQYF. In DNA, the CDR3 is TGTGCCAGCAGCCTAGGGAAGGGGGCGCCCGGAGAGACCCAGTACTTC.

This chain links TRBV6-1 with TRBJ2-2; 10 positions match TRBD2. V trimming: 2 bases; J trimming: 7 bases; junction bases outside the gene matches: 4. Germline values: CDR1 MNHNS, CDR2 SASEGT. CDR3 size: 15 residues. For the CDR3, the DNA is TGTGCCAGCAGTGAACTAGCGGGGGACATCGGGGAGCTGTTTTTT. It translates to CASSELAGDIGELFF.

This clone appeared a few times. At one end the junction does not follow the germline gene, possibly because of a read error. This chain uses TRBV7-6 with TRBJ2-2; a weak D match, TRBD1 (5 bases). In germline, CDR1 is SGHVS, CDR2 FNYEAQ. The CDR3 is made up of 16 amino acids. This chain's CDR3 is CASRLGHQGNTGELFF. The DNA for the CDR3 is TGTGCCAGCAGATTAGGGCACCAGGGGAACACCGGGGAGCTGTTTTTT. Together with reference TRBV7-6 and TRBJ2-2, the CDR3 gives the full variable domain: GAGVSQSPRYKVTKRGQDVALRCDPISGHVSLYWYRQALGQGPEFLTYFNYEAQQDKSGLPNDRFSAERPEGSISTLTIQRTEQRDSAMYRCASRLGHQGNTGELFFGEGSRLTVL.

The gene calls are TRBV19 and TRBJ1-1; D may be TRBD1 (6 bases). This CDR3 is 14 amino acids long. V lost 4 bases and J 3 bases, leaving 12 bases between the germline ends. From germline, CDR1 is LNHDA and CDR2 SQIVND (reference sequence). The CDR3 nucleotides are TGTGCCAGTAGTAGGGGGCAGGGCTACACTGAAGCTTTCTTT. This sequence encodes CASSRGQGYTEAFF.

The chain recombines TRBV19 with TRBJ1-5; 7 positions agree with TRBD1. Germline CDR1 LNHDA, CDR2 SQIVND (reference sequence). The CDR3 contains 19 residues. J gave up 7 bases and V 1 base, and 19 bases lay outside the gene matches. The CDR3 loop is CASSIVYEIGRGMVQPQHF. The CDR3 DNA is TGTGCCAGTAGTATAGTGTACGAAATTGGCAGGGGGATGGTGCAGCCCCAGCATTTT. The full variable domain, rest sourced from reference TRBV19 and TRBJ1-5, is DGGITQSPKYLFRKEGQNVTLSCEQNLNHDAMYWYRQDPGQGLRLIYYSQIVNDFQKGDIAEGYSVSREKKESFPLTVTSAQKNPTAFYLCASSIVYEIGRGMVQPQHFGDGTRLSIL.

The chain is built from TRBV6-5 and TRBJ1-3, with D unclear. CDR3 length: 15 amino acids. Germline CDR1 and CDR2: MNHEY and SVGAGI. V lost 5 bases to trimming and J lost 0 bases, with 11 bases between them. The DNA of the CDR3 is TGTGCCAGCAGTCGAGAGCCAGGCTCTGGAAACACCATATATTTT. Its translation: CASSREPGSGNTIYF.

The V call is TRBV7-7, the J call TRBJ2-2; possibly TRBD1 for D (5 bases). V shed 2 bases and J shed 7 bases, with 14 bases lying between them. Looked up from germline, CDR1 is SSHAT and CDR2 is FNYEAQ (reference sequence). The CDR3 runs to 15 residues. The CDR3 nucleotides read TGTGCCAGCAGCTTAATGGCAGGGTCGGGCGGGGAGCTGTTTTTT. Translating gives CASSLMAGSGGELFF.

On this clone itself: One end of the junction varies from germline; a read error may be responsible. This rearrangement joins TRBV4-3 to TRBJ2-7; possible D gene TRBD2, 6 bases. The CDR3 sequence is 15 residues long. The germline gives CDR1 LGHNA, CDR2 YSLEER. CDR3 protein: CASSQTVLASNEQYF. The CDR3 region has the DNA TGCGCCAGCAGCCAGACGGTACTAGCCTCCAACGAGCAGTACTTC.